Below are 14 T cell receptor beta chains sequenced from a single sample in a study of T cell responses to AZD1222 COVID-19 vaccine. TCRdb keeps only in-frame clones here, not all; method: immunoSEQ multiplex PCR. The profile shows over 120,000 clones, roughly 93% of them singletons. The sample consisted of peripheral blood, taken after recovery from COVID-19. Receptors were obtained from an adult who had recovered from COVID-19.

This chain uses TRBV6-5 with TRBJ2-7; a possible D gene is TRBD1 (6 bases). The CDR3 loop spans 14 amino acids. Germline V gene lookup returns CDR1 MNHEY and CDR2 SVGAGI. V was trimmed by 8 bases and J by 3 bases, leaving 17 bases between them. CDR3 DNA sequence: TGTGCCAGCGGTTCACAGGGATTATTCTACGAGCAGTACTTC. This gives the protein CASGSQGLFYEQYF.

The V call is TRBV6-1, the J call TRBJ2-1, with D unclear. V lost 3 bases and J 6 bases, leaving 18 bases between the germline ends. Germline values: CDR1 MNHNS, CDR2 SASEGT. The CDR3 has 16 residues. The CDR3 DNA reads as TGTGCCAGCAGTGACCCCTTCTCGGGTACTCGCAATGAGCAGTTCTTC. Translation: CASSDPFSGTRNEQFF.

The chain recombines TRBV6-1 with TRBJ1-6; D may be TRBD1 (5 bases). With 3 bases removed from V and 3 bases from J, the gap between germline ends came to 6 bases. The CDR3 is made up of 14 amino acids. Germline CDR1 reads MNHNS; CDR2 reads SASEGT. Written as DNA, the CDR3 is TGTGCCAGCAGTGAGGGGCTCTATAATTCACCCCTCCACTTT. Its protein product is CASSEGLYNSPLHF.

This clone was seen just once. CDR3: CASSSTGVSSYEQYF. CDR3 bases: TGTGCCAGCAGTTCCACAGGGGTCAGCTCCTACGAGCAGTACTTC. This sequence joins TRBV6-1 and TRBJ2-7, with 7 bases fitting TRBD1. With 5 bases clipped from V and 0 bases from J, the junction kept 7 bases outside the gene matches. There are 15 residues in the CDR3. Germline-derived CDR1 and CDR2 are MNHNS and SASEGT.

The chain employs TRBV6-5 and TRBJ2-3; 11 nucleotides align to TRBD2. The CDR3 sequence is 14 residues long. Germline CDR1 is MNHEY and CDR2 is SVGAGI. The V gene end was trimmed by 7 bases and the J gene end by 3 bases; junction bases not matched to a gene: 3. In DNA, the CDR3 is TGTGCCAGCAAACTAGCGGGAGATACAGATACGCAGTATTTT. This sequence encodes CASKLAGDTDTQYF.

V gene TRBV29-1 combines with J gene TRBJ2-1; 8 bases are shared with TRBD2. Germline CDR1 and CDR2: SQVTM and ANQGSEA. Germline trimming cut 3 bases from V and 6 bases from J; bases unmatched to any gene: 7. The CDR3 extends over 14 amino acids. The chain's CDR3 is CSVEGASGSNEQFF. CDR3 coding DNA: TGCAGCGTTGAGGGGGCTAGCGGGTCCAATGAGCAGTTCTTC.

The V call is TRBV2, the J call TRBJ2-7, with D possibly matching TRBD2 (5 bases). The CDR3 runs 15 residues. Trimming removed 6 bases from V and 0 bases from J, with 15 bases in between. Germline CDR1 and CDR2: SNHLY and FYNNEI. The CDR3: CASSPERAASYEQYF. CDR3 DNA: TGTGCCAGCAGCCCCGAGAGGGCCGCCTCCTACGAGCAGTACTTC.

The chain uses TRBV5-1 and TRBJ2-5; 11 positions match TRBD2. The CDR3 contains 18 residues. After removal of 2 bases from V and 4 bases from J, the junction contained 13 bases not matched to a gene. The germline CDR1 and CDR2 sequences are SGHRS and YFSETQ. The CDR3 region is CASSFSGTSGFGVETQYF. Here the CDR3 DNA reads TGCGCCAGCAGCTTCTCCGGGACTAGCGGCTTTGGGGTAGAGACCCAGTACTTC.

The V and J genes are TRBV27 and TRBJ2-7; 11 bases are a match to TRBD1. CDR1 and CDR2 from the germline V gene are MNHEY and SMNVEV (reference sequence). The CDR3 consists of 18 residues. Trimming removed 2 bases from V and 0 bases from J; junction bases left unmatched: 9. The DNA of the CDR3 is TGTGCCAGCAGTTTACTCGGGACAGGGGGTTTCCCCTCCTACGAGCAGTACTTC. Translation gives CASSLLGTGGFPSYEQYF.

The chain combines TRBV24-1 with TRBJ2-1, with TRBD2 matching over 10 bases. The CDR3 spans 17 residues. Looked up from germline, CDR1 is KGHDR and CDR2 is SFDVKD. Unmatched junction bases numbered 9, after V lost 4 bases and J lost 4 bases. The CDR3 DNA reads as TGTGCCACCAGTGACCCGCGGAGGACTAGCGGTTACAATGAGCAGTTCTTC. It translates to CATSDPRRTSGYNEQFF.

The chain is built from TRBV5-6 and TRBJ1-2, with D unclear. The V gene lost 3 bases and the J gene lost 7 bases, with 7 bases spanning the gap. This CDR3 spans 11 amino acids. Germline V lookup: CDR1 SGHDT, CDR2 YYEEEE. The CDR3 loop is CASSWLGGYTF. The CDR3 DNA reads TGTGCCAGCAGCTGGTTAGGTGGCTACACCTTC.

The chain combines TRBV6-5 with TRBJ1-2; TRBD1 is a possible D gene (5 bases). The CDR3 totals 14 residues. Trimming took off 5 bases at V and 6 bases at J, with 16 bases between the two ends. The germline gives CDR1 MNHEY, CDR2 SVGAGI. The CDR3 coding sequence is TGTGCCAGCAGTATCCTCGGGGGGACCGATGGCTACACCTTC. As protein: CASSILGGTDGYTF.

The rearrangement uses TRBV7-2 and TRBJ2-3, with no clear D. The ends were cut back, 0 bases at V and 5 bases at J, with 18 bases in the middle. The CDR3 is 17 amino acids. Germline CDR1 is SGHTA and CDR2 is FQGNSA. The CDR3 region has the DNA TGTGCCAGCAGCTTAGCCGCCGTCGTCCTCCTTGAAGATACGCAGTATTTT. It encodes CASSLAAVVLLEDTQYF.

V usage is TRBV3-1 (or the pseudogene TRBV3-2) and J usage is TRBJ1-1, with D possibly being TRBD1 (6 bases). In germline, CDR1 is LGHDT, CDR2 YNNKEL (reference sequence). The CDR3 runs to 13 residues. The V gene lost 3 bases and the J gene lost 11 bases, with 16 bases spanning the gap. The CDR3 DNA is TGTGCCAGCAGCCACAAAACAGGGAATGGGGCTTTCTTT. Protein product: CASSHKTGNGAFF.